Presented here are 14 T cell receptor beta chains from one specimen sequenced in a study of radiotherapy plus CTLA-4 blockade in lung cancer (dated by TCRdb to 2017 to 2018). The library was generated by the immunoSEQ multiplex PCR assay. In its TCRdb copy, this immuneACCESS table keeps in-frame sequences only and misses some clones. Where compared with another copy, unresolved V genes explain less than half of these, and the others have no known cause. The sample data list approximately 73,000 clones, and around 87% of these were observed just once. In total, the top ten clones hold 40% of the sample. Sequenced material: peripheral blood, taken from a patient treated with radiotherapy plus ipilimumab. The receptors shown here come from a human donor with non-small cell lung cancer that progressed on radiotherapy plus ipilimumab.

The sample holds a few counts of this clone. CDR3 in DNA: TGTGCCAGCAGCGTAGGTATAGGCCAGAACACTGAAGCTTTCTTT. As protein: CASSVGIGQNTEAFF. The chain links TRBV9 to TRBJ1-1, with D uncertain. The germline CDR1 and CDR2 sequences are SGDLS and YYNGEE. The CDR3 is 15 residues long. V was trimmed by 0 bases and J by 1 base, leaving 10 bases between them.

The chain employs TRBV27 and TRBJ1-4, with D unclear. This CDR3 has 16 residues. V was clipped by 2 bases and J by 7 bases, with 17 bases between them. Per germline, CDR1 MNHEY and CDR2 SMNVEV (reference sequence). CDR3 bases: TGTGCCAGCAGTTTAGTCTTTGGCGGGCTTGTTGAAAAACTGTTTTTT. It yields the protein CASSLVFGGLVEKLFF.

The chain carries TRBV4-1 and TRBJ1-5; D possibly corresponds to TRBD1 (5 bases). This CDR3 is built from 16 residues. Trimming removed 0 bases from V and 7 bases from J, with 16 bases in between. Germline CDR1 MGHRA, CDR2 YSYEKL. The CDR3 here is CASSQEGAGGQQPQHF. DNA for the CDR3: TGCGCCAGCAGCCAAGAAGGGGCAGGTGGGCAGCAGCCCCAGCATTTT.

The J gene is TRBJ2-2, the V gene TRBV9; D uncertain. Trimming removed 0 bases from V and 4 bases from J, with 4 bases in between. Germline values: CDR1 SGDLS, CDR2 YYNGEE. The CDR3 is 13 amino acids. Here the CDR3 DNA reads TGTGCCAGCAGCGTAGATGTCACCGGGGAGCTGTTTTTT. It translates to CASSVDVTGELFF.

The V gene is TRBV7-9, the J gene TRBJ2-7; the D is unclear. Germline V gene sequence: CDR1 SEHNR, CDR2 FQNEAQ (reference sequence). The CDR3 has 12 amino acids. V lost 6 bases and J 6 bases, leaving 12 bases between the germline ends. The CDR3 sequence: CASSSLAAEQYF. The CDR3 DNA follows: TGTGCCAGCAGTTCCTTAGCCGCCGAGCAGTACTTC.

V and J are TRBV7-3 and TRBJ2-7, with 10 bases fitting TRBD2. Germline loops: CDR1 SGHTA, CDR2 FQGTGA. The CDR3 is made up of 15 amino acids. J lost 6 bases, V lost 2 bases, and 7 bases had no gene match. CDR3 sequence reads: CASSLAAGGPAEQYF. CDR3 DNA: TGTGCCAGCAGCTTAGCAGCGGGAGGGCCGGCCGAGCAGTACTTC.

The CDR3 sequence: CASSLRGSWYEQYF. As DNA, the CDR3 is TGTGCCAGCAGTTTACGCGGGAGTTGGTACGAGCAGTACTTC. The chain employs TRBV28 and TRBJ2-7; the match to TRBD2 covers 7 bases. Germline V lookup: CDR1 MDHEN, CDR2 SYDVKM. J gave up 4 bases and V 2 bases, and 5 bases lay outside the gene matches. This CDR3 spans 14 amino acids.

This CDR3 reads CASSFRDLDEQFF. CDR3 bases: TGTGCCAGCAGCTTCAGGGATCTGGATGAGCAGTTCTTC. V and J are TRBV11-2 and TRBJ2-1, with D tentatively TRBD1 (5 bases). CDR1 SGHAT and CDR2 FQNNGV come from the germline V gene. There are 13 residues in the CDR3. The V end was cut by 3 bases, the J end by 8 bases, with 11 bases between.

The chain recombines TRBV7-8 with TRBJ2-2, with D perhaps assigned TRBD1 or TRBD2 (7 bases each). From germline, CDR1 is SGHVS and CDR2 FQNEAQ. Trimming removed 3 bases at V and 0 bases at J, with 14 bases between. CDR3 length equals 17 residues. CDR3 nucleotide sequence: TGTGCCAGCAGCTTGGGGGGAGGGACAGCGAACACCGGGGAGCTGTTTTTT. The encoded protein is CASSLGGGTANTGELFF. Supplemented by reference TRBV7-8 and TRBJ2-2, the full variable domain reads GAGVSQSPRYKVAKRGQDVALRCDPISGHVSLFWYQQALGQGPEFLTYFQNEAQLDKSGLPSDRFFAERPEGSVSTLKIQRTQQEDSAVYLCASSLGGGTANTGELFFGEGSRLTVL.

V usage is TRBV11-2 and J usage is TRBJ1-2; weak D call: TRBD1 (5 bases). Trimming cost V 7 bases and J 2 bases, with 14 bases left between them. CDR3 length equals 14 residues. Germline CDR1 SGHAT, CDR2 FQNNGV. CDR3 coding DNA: TGTGCCAGCAACCCCGGGGGGTGGAACTATGGCTACACCTTC. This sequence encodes CASNPGGWNYGYTF.

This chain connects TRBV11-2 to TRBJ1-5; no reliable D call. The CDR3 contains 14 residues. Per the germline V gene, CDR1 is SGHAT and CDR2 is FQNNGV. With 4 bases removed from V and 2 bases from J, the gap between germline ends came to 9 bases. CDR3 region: CASSSDLGNQPQHF. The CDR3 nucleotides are TGTGCCAGCAGCTCCGATCTTGGCAATCAGCCCCAGCATTTT.

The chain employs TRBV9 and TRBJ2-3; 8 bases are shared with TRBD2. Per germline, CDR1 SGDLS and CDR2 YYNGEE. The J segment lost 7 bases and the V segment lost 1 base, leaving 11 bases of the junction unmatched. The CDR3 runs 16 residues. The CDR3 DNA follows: TGTGCCAGCAGCGTAAGTCCAGCGGGAGAGGGATATACGCAGTATTTT. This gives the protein CASSVSPAGEGYTQYF.

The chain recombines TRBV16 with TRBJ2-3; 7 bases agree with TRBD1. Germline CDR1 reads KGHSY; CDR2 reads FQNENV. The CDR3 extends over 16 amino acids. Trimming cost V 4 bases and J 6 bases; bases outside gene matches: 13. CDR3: CASSPQTGEPGDTQYF. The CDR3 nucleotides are TGTGCCAGCAGCCCCCAAACAGGGGAACCTGGGGATACGCAGTATTTT. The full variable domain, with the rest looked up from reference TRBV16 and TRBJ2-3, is GEEVAQTPKHLVRGEGQKAKLYCAPIKGHSYVFWYQQVLKNEFKFLISFQNENVFDETGMPKERFSAKCLPNSPCSLEIQATKLEDSAVYFCASSPQTGEPGDTQYFGPGTRLTVL.

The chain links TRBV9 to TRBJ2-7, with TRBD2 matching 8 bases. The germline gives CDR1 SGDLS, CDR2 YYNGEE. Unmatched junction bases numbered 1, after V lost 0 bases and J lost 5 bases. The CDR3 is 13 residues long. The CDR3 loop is CASSVAGGNEQYF. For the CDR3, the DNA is TGTGCCAGCAGCGTAGCGGGGGGGAACGAGCAGTACTTC.